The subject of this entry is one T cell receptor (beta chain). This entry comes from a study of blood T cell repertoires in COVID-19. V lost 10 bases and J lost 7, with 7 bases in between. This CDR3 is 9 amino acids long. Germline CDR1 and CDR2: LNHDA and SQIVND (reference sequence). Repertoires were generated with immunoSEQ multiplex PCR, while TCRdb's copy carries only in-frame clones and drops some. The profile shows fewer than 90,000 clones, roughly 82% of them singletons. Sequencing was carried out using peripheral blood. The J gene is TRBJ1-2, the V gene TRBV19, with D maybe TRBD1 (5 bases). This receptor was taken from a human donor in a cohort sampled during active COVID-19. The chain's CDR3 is CATQGGYTF. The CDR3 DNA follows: TGTGCCACTCAGGGTGGCTACACCTTC.